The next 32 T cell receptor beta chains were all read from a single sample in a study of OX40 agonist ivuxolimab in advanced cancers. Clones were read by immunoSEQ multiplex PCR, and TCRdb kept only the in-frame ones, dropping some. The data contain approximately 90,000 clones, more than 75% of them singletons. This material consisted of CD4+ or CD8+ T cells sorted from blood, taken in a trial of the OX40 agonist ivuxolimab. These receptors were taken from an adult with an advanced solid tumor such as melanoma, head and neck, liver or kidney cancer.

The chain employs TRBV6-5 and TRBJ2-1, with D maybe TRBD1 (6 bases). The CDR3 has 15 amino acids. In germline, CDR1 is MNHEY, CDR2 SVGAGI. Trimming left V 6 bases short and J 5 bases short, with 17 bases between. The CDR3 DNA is TGTGCCAGCAGGAGTCAGGGGACCGTGAACAATGAGCAGTTCTTC. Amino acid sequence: CASRSQGTVNNEQFF.

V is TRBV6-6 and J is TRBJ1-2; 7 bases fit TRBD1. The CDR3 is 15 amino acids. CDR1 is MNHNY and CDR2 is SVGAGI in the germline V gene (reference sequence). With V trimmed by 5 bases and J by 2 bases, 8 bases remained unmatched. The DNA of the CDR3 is TGTGCCAGCAGTGCTACCTCGACAGGGAACTATGGCTACACCTTC. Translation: CASSATSTGNYGYTF.

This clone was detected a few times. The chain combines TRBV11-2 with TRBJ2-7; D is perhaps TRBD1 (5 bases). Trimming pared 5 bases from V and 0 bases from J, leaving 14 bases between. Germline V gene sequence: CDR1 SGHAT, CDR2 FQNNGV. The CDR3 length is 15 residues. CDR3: CASSHWTLASYEQYF. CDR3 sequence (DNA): TGTGCCAGCAGCCATTGGACACTTGCCTCCTACGAGCAGTACTTC.

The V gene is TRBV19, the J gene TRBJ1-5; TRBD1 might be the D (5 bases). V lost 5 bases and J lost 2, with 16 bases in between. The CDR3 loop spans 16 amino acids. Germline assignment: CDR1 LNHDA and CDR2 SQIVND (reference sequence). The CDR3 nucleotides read TGTGCCAGTAGTCCCTCCGGGACCCCGGGCAATCAGCCCCAGCATTTT. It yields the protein CASSPSGTPGNQPQHF.

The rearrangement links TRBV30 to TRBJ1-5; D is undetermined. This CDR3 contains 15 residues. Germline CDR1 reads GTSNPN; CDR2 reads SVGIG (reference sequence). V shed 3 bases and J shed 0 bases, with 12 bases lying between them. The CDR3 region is CAWSLATYSNQPQHF. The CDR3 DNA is TGTGCCTGGAGCTTGGCTACATATAGCAATCAGCCCCAGCATTTT.

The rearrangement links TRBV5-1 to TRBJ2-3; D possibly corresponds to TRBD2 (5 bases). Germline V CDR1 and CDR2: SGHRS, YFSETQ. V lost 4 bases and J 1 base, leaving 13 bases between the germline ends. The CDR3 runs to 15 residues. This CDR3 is CASSPTGLGTDTQYF. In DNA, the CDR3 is TGCGCCAGCAGCCCTACGGGGTTAGGCACAGATACGCAGTATTTT.

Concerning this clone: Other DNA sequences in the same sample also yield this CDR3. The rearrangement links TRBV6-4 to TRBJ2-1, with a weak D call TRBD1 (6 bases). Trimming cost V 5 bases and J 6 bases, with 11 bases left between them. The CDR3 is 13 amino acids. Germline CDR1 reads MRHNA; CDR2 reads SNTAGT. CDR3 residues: CASSQDSGNEQFF. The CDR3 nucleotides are TGTGCCAGCAGTCAGGACAGCGGCAATGAGCAGTTCTTC.

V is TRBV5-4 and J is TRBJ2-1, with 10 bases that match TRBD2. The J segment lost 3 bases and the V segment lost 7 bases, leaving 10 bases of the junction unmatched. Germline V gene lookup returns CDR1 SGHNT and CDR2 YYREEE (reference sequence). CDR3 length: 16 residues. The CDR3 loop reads CASLSTSGNYYNEQFF. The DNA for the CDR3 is TGTGCCAGCCTCTCTACTAGCGGGAACTACTACAATGAGCAGTTCTTC.

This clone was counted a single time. The CDR3 protein is CASSYDSSTDTQYF. The CDR3 DNA follows: TGCGCCAGCAGTTACGACAGCTCTACAGATACGCAGTATTTT. V is TRBV10-2 and J is TRBJ2-3; D is perhaps TRBD1 (5 bases). Trimming took off 5 bases at V and 3 bases at J, with 12 bases between the two ends. The CDR3 covers 14 residues. Germline CDR1 and CDR2: WSHSY and SAAADI.

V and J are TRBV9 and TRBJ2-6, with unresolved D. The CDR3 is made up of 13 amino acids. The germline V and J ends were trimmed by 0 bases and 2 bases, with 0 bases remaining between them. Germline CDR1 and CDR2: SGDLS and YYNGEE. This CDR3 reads CASSVAGANVLTF. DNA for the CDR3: TGTGCCAGCAGCGTAGCTGGGGCCAACGTCCTGACTTTC.

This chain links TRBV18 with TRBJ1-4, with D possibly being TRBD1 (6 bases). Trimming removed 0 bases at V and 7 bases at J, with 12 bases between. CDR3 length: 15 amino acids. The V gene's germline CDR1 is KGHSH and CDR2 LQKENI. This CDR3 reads CASSPPQGLGEKLFF. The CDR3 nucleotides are TGTGCCAGCTCACCACCTCAGGGGCTGGGTGAAAAACTGTTTTTT.

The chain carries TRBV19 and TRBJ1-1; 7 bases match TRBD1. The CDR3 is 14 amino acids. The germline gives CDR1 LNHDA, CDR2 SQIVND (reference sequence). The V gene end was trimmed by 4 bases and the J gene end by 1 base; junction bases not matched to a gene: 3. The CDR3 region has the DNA TGTGCCAGTAGTACGGGACAGCCGAACACTGAAGCTTTCTTT. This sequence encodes CASSTGQPNTEAFF.

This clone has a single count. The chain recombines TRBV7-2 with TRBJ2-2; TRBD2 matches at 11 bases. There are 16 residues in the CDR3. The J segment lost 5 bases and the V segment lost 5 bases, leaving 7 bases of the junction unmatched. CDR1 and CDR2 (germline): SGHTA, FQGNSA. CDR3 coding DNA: TGTGCCAGCAGCGTAACTAGCGGGAGTCGGACCGGGGAGCTGTTTTTT. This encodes CASSVTSGSRTGELFF.

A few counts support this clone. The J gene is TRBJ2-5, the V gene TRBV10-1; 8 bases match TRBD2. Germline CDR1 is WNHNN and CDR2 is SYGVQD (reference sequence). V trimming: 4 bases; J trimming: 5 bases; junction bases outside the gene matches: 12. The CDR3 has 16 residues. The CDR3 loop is CASSAGDSGAPETQYF. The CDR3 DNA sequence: TGCGCCAGCAGTGCCGGGGATAGCGGGGCACCGGAGACCCAGTACTTC.

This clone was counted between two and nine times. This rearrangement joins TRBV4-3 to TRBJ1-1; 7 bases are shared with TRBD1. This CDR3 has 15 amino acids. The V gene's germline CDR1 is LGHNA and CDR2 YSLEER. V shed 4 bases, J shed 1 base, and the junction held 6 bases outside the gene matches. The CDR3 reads CASSLGTDPNTEAFF. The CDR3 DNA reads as TGCGCCAGCAGCCTGGGGACAGACCCGAACACTGAAGCTTTCTTT.

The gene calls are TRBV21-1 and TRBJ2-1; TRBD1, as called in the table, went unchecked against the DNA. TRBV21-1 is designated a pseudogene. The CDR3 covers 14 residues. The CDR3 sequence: CASSLRGSYNEQFF. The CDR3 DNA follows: TGTGCCAGCAGCCTCAGGGGGTCCTACAATGAGCAGTTCTTC.

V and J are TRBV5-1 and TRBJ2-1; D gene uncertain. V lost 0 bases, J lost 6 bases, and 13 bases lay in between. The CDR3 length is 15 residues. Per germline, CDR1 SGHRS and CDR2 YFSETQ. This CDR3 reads CASSLASPVGNEQFF. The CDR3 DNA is TGCGCCAGCAGCTTGGCCTCTCCGGTGGGCAATGAGCAGTTCTTC.

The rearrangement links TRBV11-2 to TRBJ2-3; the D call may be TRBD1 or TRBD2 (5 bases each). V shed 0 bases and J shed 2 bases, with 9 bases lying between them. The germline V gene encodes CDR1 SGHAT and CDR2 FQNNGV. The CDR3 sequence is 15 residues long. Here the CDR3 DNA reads TGTGCCAGCAGCTTAGACGGGGCAAACACAGATACGCAGTATTTT. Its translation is CASSLDGANTDTQYF.

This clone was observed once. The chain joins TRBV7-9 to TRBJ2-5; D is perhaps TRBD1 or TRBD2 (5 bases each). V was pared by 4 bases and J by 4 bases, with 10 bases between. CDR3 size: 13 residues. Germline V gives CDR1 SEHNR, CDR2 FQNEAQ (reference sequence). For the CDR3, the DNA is TGTGCCAGCAGCTCCCGGGGCATAGAGACCCAGTACTTC. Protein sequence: CASSSRGIETQYF.

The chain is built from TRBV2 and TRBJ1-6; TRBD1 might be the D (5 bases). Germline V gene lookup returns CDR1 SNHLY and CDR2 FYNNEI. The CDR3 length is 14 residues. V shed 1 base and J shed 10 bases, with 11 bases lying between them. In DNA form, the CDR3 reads TGTGCCAGCAGTGAAGTCAGGGTGGGATCACCCCTCCACTTT. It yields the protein CASSEVRVGSPLHF.

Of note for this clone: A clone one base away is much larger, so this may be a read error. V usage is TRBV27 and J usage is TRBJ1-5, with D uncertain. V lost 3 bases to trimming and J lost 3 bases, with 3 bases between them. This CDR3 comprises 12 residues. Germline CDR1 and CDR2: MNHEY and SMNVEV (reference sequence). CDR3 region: CASSLLNQPQHF. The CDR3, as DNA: TGTGCCAGCAGTTTGCTCAATCAGCCCCAGCATTTT.

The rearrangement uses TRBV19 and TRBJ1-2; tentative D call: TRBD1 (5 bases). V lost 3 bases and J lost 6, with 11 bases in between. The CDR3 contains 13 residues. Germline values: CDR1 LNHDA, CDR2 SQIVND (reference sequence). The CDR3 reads CASSMGRGDGYTF. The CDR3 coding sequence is TGTGCCAGTAGTATGGGACGCGGCGATGGCTACACCTTC.

The CDR3, as DNA: TGTGCCAGCAGTCAGGGCCCCTTGACCTATGGCTACACCTTC. Its protein is CASSQGPLTYGYTF. The chain uses TRBV2 and TRBJ1-2, with D tentatively TRBD1 (5 bases). CDR1 is SNHLY and CDR2 is FYNNEI in the germline V gene. Trimming left V 5 bases short and J 4 bases short, with 14 bases between. The CDR3 length is 14 residues.

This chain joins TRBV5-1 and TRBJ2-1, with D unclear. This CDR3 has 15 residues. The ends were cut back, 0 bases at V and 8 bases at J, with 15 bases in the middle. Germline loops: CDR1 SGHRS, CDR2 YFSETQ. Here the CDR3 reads CASSLGVIMWDEQFF. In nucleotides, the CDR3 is TGCGCCAGCAGCTTGGGTGTCATCATGTGGGATGAGCAGTTCTTC.

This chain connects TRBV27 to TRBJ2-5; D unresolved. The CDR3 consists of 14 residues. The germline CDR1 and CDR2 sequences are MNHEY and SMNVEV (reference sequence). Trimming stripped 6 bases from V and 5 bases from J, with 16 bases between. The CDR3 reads CASRESFGSETQYF. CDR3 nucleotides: TGTGCCAGCAGGGAGTCGTTCGGGTCGGAGACCCAGTACTTC.

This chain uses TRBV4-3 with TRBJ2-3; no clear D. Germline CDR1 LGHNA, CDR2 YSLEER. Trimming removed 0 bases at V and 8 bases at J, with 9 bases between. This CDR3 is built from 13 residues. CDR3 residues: CASSQDLTGTQYF. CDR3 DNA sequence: TGCGCCAGCAGCCAAGATTTGACCGGTACGCAGTATTTT.

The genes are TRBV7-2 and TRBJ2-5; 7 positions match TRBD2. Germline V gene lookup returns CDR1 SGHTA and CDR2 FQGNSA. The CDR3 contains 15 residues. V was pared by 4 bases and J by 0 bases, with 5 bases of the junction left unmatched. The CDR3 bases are TGTGCCAGCAGCTCCGGCGGGAGTTACCAAGAGACCCAGTACTTC. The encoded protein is CASSSGGSYQETQYF.

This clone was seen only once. The CDR3: CASSLQGGSEAFF. CDR3 DNA: TGTGCCAGCAGCTTGCAGGGAGGGTCTGAAGCTTTCTTT. V is TRBV5-6 and J is TRBJ1-1; a weak D match, TRBD1 (5 bases). The CDR3 contains 13 residues. The V gene lost 1 base and the J gene lost 6 bases, with 10 bases spanning the gap. CDR1 and CDR2 (germline): SGHDT, YYEEEE. The variable domain in full, with the rest retrieved from reference TRBV5-6 and TRBJ1-1, is DAGVTQSPTHLIKTRGQQVTLRCSPKSGHDTVSWYQQALGQGPQFIFQYYEEEERQRGNFPDRFSGHQFPNYSSELNVNALLLGDSALYLCASSLQGGSEAFFGQGTRLTVV.

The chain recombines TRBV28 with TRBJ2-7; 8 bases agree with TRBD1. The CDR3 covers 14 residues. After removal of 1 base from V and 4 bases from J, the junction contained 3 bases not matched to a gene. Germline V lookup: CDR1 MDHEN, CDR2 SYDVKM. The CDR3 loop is CASSLSGQGYEQYF. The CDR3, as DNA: TGTGCCAGCAGTTTATCCGGACAGGGTTACGAGCAGTACTTC.

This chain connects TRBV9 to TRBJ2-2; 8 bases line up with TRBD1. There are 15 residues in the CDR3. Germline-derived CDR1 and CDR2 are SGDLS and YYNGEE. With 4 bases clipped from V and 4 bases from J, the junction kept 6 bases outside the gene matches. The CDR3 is CASSPLGQATGELFF. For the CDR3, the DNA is TGTGCCAGCAGCCCCTTGGGACAGGCCACCGGGGAGCTGTTTTTT.

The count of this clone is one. As DNA, the CDR3 is TGTGCCAGCACGCATCGGGGAGAGACCCAGTACTTC. Protein product: CASTHRGETQYF. The genes are TRBV7-2 and TRBJ2-5; perhaps TRBD2 as D (5 bases). The CDR3 consists of 12 residues. CDR1 is SGHTA, CDR2 FQGNSA, per germline. V lost 7 bases and J lost 4, with 10 bases in between.

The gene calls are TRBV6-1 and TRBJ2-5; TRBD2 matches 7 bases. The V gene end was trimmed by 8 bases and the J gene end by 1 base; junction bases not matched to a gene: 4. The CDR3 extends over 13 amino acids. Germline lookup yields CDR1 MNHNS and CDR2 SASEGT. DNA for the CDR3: TGTGCCAGCCGAACGGGGGGCCAAGAGACCCAGTACTTC. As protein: CASRTGGQETQYF.